This TCR beta chain was captured by sequencing in a study of beta chain features in type 1 diabetes. Findings of the study overall: For patients, the naive, central memory and Treg TCRB repertoires appeared more alike than for healthy donors. In all four CD4+ subsets, TCRB CDR3 length was significantly, moderately reduced in type 1 diabetes.

TCRB transcripts that were expressed got sequenced, as all of the isolated RNA had been reverse transcribed. The protocol was immunoSEQ multiplex PCR, while the TCRdb copy is restricted to in-frame clones and leaves out a portion. This repertoire shows 640,000 or so clones, around an eighth found once; its top ten account for just under 0.04%. In the case of this clone: Its antigen is still unknown.

CD4+ cells of the naive, central memory, regulatory and stem cell-like memory types were sorted via CD45RO/CCR7/CD25/CD127/CD95/CD27. The receptor was isolated from a man between 18 and 35 years old with type 1 diabetes. Source material: naive CD4+ T cells from blood.

The CDR3 is CSVGEGETQYF. In nucleotides, the CDR3 is TGCAGCGTTGGCGAGGGAGAGACCCAGTACTTC. The rearrangement links TRBV29-1 to TRBJ2-5; D is possibly TRBD2 (5 bases). The length of the CDR3 is 11 residues. Germline CDR1 is SQVTM and CDR2 is ANQGSEA. V dropped 4 bases and J dropped 4 bases, with 7 bases sitting between them.